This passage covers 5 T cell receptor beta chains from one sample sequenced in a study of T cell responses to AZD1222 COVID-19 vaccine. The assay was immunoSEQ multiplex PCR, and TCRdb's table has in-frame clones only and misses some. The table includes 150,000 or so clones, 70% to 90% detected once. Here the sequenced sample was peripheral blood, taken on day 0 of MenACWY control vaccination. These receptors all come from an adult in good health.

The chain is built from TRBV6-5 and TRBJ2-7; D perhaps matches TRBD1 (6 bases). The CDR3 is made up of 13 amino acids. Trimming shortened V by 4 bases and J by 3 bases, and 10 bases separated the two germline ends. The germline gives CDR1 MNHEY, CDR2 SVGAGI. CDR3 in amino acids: CASSSDRGYEQYF. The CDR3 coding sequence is TGTGCCAGCAGTTCGGACAGAGGCTACGAGCAGTACTTC.

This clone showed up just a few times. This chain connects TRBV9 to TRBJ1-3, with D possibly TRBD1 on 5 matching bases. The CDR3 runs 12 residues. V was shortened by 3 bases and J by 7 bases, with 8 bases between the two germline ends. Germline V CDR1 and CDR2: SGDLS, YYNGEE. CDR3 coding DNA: TGTGCCAGCAGCGGGGGGGTTAACACCATATATTTT. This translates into CASSGGVNTIYF.

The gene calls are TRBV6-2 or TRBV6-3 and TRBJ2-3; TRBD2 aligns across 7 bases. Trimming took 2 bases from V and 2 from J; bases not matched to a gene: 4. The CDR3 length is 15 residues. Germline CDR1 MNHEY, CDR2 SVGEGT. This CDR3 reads CASSYGAGDTDTQYF. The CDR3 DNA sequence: TGTGCCAGCAGTTACGGGGCGGGGGACACAGATACGCAGTATTTT.

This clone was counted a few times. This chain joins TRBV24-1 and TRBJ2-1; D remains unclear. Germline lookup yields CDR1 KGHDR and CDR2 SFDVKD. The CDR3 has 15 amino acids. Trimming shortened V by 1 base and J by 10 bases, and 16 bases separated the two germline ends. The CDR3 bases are TGTGCCACCAGTGATTTAAGTGAGGTGTTCGAAGAGCAGTTCTTC. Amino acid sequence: CATSDLSEVFEEQFF.

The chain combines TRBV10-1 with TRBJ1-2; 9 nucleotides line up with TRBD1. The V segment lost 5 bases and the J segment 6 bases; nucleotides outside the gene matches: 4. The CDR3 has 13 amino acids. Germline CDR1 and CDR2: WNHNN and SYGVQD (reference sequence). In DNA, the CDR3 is TGCGCCAGCAGTCAAACAGGGGGCAATGGCTACACCTTC. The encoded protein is CASSQTGGNGYTF.